This record covers a single TCR beta chain. Its antigen is as yet unknown. It was with 60 Vbeta and 13 Jbeta primers that the PCR ran. Measured with immunoSEQ multiplex PCR; TCRdb has only the in-frame clones, and not every one. The table records more than 140,000 clones, roughly 80% of them present only once. The sample is drawn from a study of cytomegalovirus exposure and HLA in healthy donors. Study outcomes and limitations: Researchers catalogued 150 or so TCR beta chains as cytomegalovirus-associated.

The CDR3 loop spans 15 amino acids. The ends were cut back, 1 base at V and 6 bases at J, with 16 bases in the middle. Germline V CDR1 and CDR2: MNHNS, SASEGT. These donors, healthy bone marrow donors, were studied. The TCR comes from a man younger than 40 in good health and CMV-seropositive. The sequencing sample was made of PBMCs. J is TRBJ2-7 and V is TRBV6-1, with TRBD1 as a possible D gene (8 bases). The CDR3 is CASSEVVQGEGEQYF. The CDR3 bases are TGTGCCAGCAGTGAAGTCGTACAGGGGGAGGGCGAGCAGTACTTC.